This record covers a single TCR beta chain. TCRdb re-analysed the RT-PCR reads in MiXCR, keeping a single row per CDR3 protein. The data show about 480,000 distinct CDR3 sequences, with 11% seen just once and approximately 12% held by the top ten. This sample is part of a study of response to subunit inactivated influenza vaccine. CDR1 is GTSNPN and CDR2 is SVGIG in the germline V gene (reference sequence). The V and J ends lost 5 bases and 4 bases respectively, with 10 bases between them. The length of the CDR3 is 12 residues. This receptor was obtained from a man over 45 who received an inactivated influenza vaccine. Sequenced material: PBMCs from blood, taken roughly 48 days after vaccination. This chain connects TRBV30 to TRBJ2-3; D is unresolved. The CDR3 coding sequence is TGTGCCTGGGGGAAAAGAGCAGATACGCAGTATTTT. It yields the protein CAWGKRADTQYF.